This TCR beta chain emerged from a study of identical twins. Findings and caveats of the study: Carriage of fewer insertions was seen in abundant cord blood beta clonotypes, whereas memory repertoires showed none.

Trimming cost V 5 bases and J 0 bases; bases outside gene matches: 13. Germline V gives CDR1 SEHNR, CDR2 FQNEAQ (reference sequence). The length of the CDR3 is 18 residues. One entry per CDR3 protein, called by TCRdb with MiXCR from the 5' RACE reads. The sample has about 1.7 million distinct CDR3 sequences, about 30% seen once. About this clonotype: Its antigen is undetermined.

The material sequenced was cord blood. The sequence was obtained from a newborn girl in good health. The V gene is TRBV7-9, the J gene TRBJ2-4, with 7 bases lining up with TRBD1. The CDR3 DNA reads TGTGCCAGCAGCCGAAGGATACTAGGACAGGAAGCCAAAAACATTCAGTACTTC. Amino acid sequence: CASSRRILGQEAKNIQYF. Filled out from reference TRBV7-9 and TRBJ2-4, the complete variable domain reads DTGVSQNPRHKITKRGQNVTFRCDPISEHNRLYWYRQTLGQGPEFLTYFQNEAQLEKSRLLSDRFSAERPKGSFSTLEIQRTEQGDSAMYLCASSRRILGQEAKNIQYFGAGTRLSVL.